This TCR beta chain came from a study of T cell repertoires in cytomegalovirus infection. Study context: HLA-B-restricted CMV epitopes that are well studied, plus recently identified HLA-C-restricted ones, were used by the study. An indication of both CMV infection and matching HLA type came from public TCR beta signatures. The study, taken as a whole, reports: Dominating the ex vivo response were TCR beta clonotypes that were CMV-specific and HLA-C-restricted. Pooled public TCR beta family frequency picked out CMV carriers with the relevant HLA.

The V and J ends lost 1 base and 4 bases respectively, with 8 bases between them. There are 13 residues in the CDR3. Per germline, CDR1 SGHDN and CDR2 FVKESK. For this clonotype: As yet, its antigen is unknown.

TCRdb fed the reads into MiXCR, producing one record per CDR3 protein. Of 700,000 to 900,000 distinct CDR3 sequences listed, just under 30% are singletons. The sequences come from cultured CD8+ T cells from PBMCs, collected from culture after CMV antigen stimulation. This chain uses TRBV14 with TRBJ2-7, with D possibly TRBD2 on 5 matching bases. The TCR comes from a human donor in good health (CMV status not recorded). Some clones in this sample may be carry-over from other donors' samples. In DNA form, the CDR3 reads TGTGCCAGCAGCCAAGCGCGGGTTTACGAGCAGTACTTC. This translates into CASSQARVYEQYF.